The next 4 T cell receptor beta chains were all read from a single sample in a study of Ad26.COV2.S vaccination and SARS-CoV-2 variants. Indicated treatment: 15 to 20 received Ad26.COV2.S at low or high dose, single or two shots; several received placebo; per-sample allocation not given. Day 63 after the first vaccine or placebo injection was the time point for sampling. TCRdb's copy holds only in-frame clones and misses some; the assay was immunoSEQ multiplex PCR. This repertoire shows approximately 420,000 clones, 70% to 90% found once; its top ten account for roughly 3.5%. The sequenced sample was peripheral blood, obtained in a trial of Ad26.COV2.S vaccine versus placebo. The receptors stem from a person aged 18-60 years who received the Ad26.COV2.S COVID-19 vaccine or a placebo.

For the CDR3, the DNA is TGCAGCGTTGAAGGCGATCGGGGACTTAACTATGGCTACACCTTC. Amino acid sequence: CSVEGDRGLNYGYTF. This sequence joins TRBV29-1 and TRBJ1-2; possibly TRBD1 for D (5 bases). The CDR3 runs to 15 residues. The V gene lost 1 base and the J gene lost 1 base, with 13 bases spanning the gap. Germline CDR1 reads SQVTM; CDR2 reads ANQGSEA.

The chain uses TRBV7-2 and TRBJ2-7; TRBD1 aligns across 7 bases. Germline V gene data show CDR1 as SGHTA and CDR2 as FQGNSA. This CDR3 spans 15 amino acids. The J segment lost 3 bases and the V segment lost 2 bases, leaving 7 bases of the junction unmatched. The CDR3 nucleotides read TGTGCCAGCAGCTTAAGAGGGGGCGCGATCTACGAGCAGTACTTC. Amino acids: CASSLRGGAIYEQYF.

The V call is TRBV3-1 (or the pseudogene TRBV3-2), the J call TRBJ2-7; D is unclear. The CDR3 sequence is 13 residues long. Germline CDR1 reads LGHDT; CDR2 reads YNNKEL (reference sequence). V was pared by 3 bases and J by 3 bases, with 9 bases between. In nucleotides, the CDR3 is TGTGCCAGCAGCCACTACAGAAACTACGAGCAGTACTTC. Translating gives CASSHYRNYEQYF.

The V and J genes are TRBV16 and TRBJ1-4, with D uncertain. The CDR3 spans 12 residues. The V end lost 4 bases, the J end lost 8 bases, and 8 bases lay between the germline ends. Germline V CDR1 and CDR2: KGHSY, FQNENV. CDR3 residues: CASSRPEEKLFF. The DNA for the CDR3 is TGTGCCAGCAGCCGTCCTGAAGAAAAACTGTTTTTT.